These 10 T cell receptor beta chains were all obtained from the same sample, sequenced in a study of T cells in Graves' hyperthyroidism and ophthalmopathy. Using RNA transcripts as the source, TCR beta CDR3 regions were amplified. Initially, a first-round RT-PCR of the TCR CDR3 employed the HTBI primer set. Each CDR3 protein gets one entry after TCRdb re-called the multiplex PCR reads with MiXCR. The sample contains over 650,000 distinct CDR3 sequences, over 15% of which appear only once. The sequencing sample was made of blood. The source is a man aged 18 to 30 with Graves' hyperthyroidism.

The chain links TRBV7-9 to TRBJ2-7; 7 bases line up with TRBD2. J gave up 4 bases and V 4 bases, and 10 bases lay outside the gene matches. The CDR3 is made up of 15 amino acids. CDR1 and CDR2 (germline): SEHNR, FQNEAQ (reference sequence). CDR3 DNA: TGTGCCAGCAGCTACCTTGGGGAGGGCGGATACGAGCAGTACTTC. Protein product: CASSYLGEGGYEQYF.

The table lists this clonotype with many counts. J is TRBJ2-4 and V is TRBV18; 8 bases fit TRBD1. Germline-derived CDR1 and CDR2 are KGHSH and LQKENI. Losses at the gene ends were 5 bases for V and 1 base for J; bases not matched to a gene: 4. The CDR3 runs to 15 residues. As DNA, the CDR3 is TGTGCCAGCTCAGCAGGGGGCGCGGCCAAAAACATTCAGTACTTC. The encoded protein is CASSAGGAAKNIQYF.

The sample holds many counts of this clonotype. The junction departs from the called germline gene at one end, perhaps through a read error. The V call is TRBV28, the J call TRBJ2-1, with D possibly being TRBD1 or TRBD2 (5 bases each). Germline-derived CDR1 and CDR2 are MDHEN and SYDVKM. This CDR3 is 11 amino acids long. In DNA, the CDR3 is TGCGGGGCTGCCTCCTACAATGAGCAGTTCTTC. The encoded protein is CGAASYNEQFF.

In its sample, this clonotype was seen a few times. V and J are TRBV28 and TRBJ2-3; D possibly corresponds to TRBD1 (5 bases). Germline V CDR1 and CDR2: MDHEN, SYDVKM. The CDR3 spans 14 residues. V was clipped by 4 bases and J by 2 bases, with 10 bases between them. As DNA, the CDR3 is TGTGCCAGCAGTTCGACAGTCACCACAGATACGCAGTATTTT. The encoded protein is CASSSTVTTDTQYF.

CDR3 sequence: CASSVGKGRGENIQYF. CDR3 sequence (DNA): TGTGCCAGCAGCGTAGGGAAAGGGAGAGGCGAAAACATTCAGTACTTC. The chain uses TRBV9 and TRBJ2-4; D is perhaps TRBD2 (5 bases). The CDR3 totals 16 residues. Germline CDR1 reads SGDLS; CDR2 reads YYNGEE. Trimming took off 0 bases at V and 5 bases at J, with 15 bases between the two ends.

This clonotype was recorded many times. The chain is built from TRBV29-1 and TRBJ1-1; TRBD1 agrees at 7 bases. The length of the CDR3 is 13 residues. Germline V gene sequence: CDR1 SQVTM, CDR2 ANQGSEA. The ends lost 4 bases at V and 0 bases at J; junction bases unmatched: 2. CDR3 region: CSVGGQLNTEAFF. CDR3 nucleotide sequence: TGCAGCGTTGGGGGACAGCTGAACACTGAAGCTTTCTTT.

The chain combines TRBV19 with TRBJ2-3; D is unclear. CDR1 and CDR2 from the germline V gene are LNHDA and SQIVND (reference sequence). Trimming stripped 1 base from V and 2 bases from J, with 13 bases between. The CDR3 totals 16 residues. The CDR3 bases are TGTGCCAGTAGTATAGGGGCCAGGAGATCCACAGATACGCAGTATTTT. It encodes CASSIGARRSTDTQYF.

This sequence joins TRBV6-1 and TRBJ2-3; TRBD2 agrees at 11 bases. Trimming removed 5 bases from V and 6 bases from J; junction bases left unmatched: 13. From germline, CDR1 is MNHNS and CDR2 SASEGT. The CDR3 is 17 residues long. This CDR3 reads CASSKGLAGGSPDTQYF. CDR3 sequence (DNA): TGTGCCAGCAGTAAAGGACTAGCGGGCGGATCTCCGGATACGCAGTATTTT.

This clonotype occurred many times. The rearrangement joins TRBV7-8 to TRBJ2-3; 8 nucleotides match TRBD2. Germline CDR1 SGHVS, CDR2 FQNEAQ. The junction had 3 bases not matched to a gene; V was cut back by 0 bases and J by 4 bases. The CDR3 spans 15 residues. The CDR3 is CASSLASGNSDTQYF. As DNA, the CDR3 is TGTGCCAGCAGCTTAGCTAGCGGGAACTCAGATACGCAGTATTTT.

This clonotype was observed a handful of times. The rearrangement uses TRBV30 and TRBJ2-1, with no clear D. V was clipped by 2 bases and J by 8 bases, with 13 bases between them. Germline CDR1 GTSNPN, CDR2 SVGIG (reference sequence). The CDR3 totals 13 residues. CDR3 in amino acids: CAWSPGGEDEQFF. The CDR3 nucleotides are TGTGCCTGGAGTCCAGGCGGAGAGGATGAGCAGTTCTTC.